Presented here are 21 T cell receptor beta chains from one specimen sequenced in a study of neurological immune-mediated disorders. MiXCR was run by TCRdb on the 5' RACE reads, yielding one entry per CDR3 protein. The sample has 31,000 or so distinct CDR3 sequences; approximately 4.3% are singletons. The sequenced material came from PBMCs. The source of these receptors is a man younger than 30 in good health.

The table lists this clonotype with many counts. This sequence joins TRBV5-1 and TRBJ1-1; the match to TRBD1 covers 7 bases. Germline lookup yields CDR1 SGHRS and CDR2 YFSETQ. J lost 0 bases, V lost 4 bases, and 9 bases had no gene match. There are 16 residues in the CDR3. The DNA of the CDR3 is TGCGCCAGCAGCGTAACAGGGGATGGATTGAACACTGAAGCTTTCTTT. It encodes CASSVTGDGLNTEAFF. The full variable domain, completed using reference TRBV5-1 and TRBJ1-1, is KAGVTQTPRYLIKTRGQQVTLSCSPISGHRSVSWYQQTPGQGLQFLFEYFSETQRNKGNFPGRFSGRQFSNSRSEMNVSTLELGDSALYLCASSVTGDGLNTEAFFGQGTRLTVV.

This clonotype was found many times. V and J are TRBV5-1 and TRBJ2-1; D perhaps matches TRBD2 (5 bases). Trimming shortened V by 2 bases and J by 7 bases, and 19 bases separated the two germline ends. The CDR3 extends over 16 amino acids. The germline CDR1 and CDR2 sequences are SGHRS and YFSETQ. CDR3 nucleotide sequence: TGCGCCAGCAGCTTACCGACGGGGTTTGCGCGGAATGAGCAGTTCTTC. Translation: CASSLPTGFARNEQFF.

This clonotype was seen repeatedly, ten times or more. V usage is TRBV7-9 and J usage is TRBJ1-4; D might be TRBD1 (5 bases). V was clipped by 6 bases and J by 4 bases, with 21 bases between them. The CDR3 runs to 17 residues. CDR1 and CDR2 from the germline V gene are SEHNR and FQNEAQ (reference sequence). Here the CDR3 reads CASSLRSGQGLNEKLFF. DNA for the CDR3: TGTGCCAGCAGTCTAAGGTCTGGGCAGGGCCTTAATGAAAAACTGTTTTTT.

The chain has TRBV5-1 and TRBJ1-5; no clear D. Germline assignment: CDR1 SGHRS and CDR2 YFSETQ. V lost 9 bases and J lost 7, with 11 bases in between. The CDR3 length is 11 residues. The CDR3 DNA reads as TGCGCCACCGGACCGGGACAGCCCCAGCATTTT. Its translation: CATGPGQPQHF.

This clonotype was observed many times. This chain connects TRBV7-2 to TRBJ2-1, with 8 nucleotides matching TRBD2. Germline CDR1 SGHTA, CDR2 FQGNSA. The ends lost 4 bases at V and 5 bases at J; junction bases unmatched: 7. The CDR3 contains 15 residues. The CDR3 spells CASSSWTSPDNEQFF. CDR3 nucleotides: TGTGCCAGCAGCTCTTGGACTAGCCCGGACAATGAGCAGTTCTTC. The variable domain in full, with the rest retrieved from reference TRBV7-2 and TRBJ2-1, is GAGVSQSPSNKVTEKGKDVELRCDPISGHTALYWYRQSLGQGLEFLIYFQGNSAPDKSGLPSDRFSAERTGGSVSTLTIQRTQQEDSAVYLCASSSWTSPDNEQFFGPGTRLTVL.

This clonotype was found many times. V gene TRBV20-1 combines with J gene TRBJ1-2; the D gene is possibly TRBD1 (5 bases). Looked up from germline, CDR1 is DFQATT and CDR2 is SNEGSKA (reference sequence). The V and J ends lost 5 bases and 10 bases respectively, with 8 bases between them. This CDR3 contains 9 residues. For the CDR3, the DNA is TGCAGTGCTGGGGACCTCTACACCTTC. Amino acid sequence: CSAGDLYTF.

The sample holds many counts of this clonotype. This CDR3 reads CASSPGRADHEKLFF. The CDR3 region has the DNA TGCGCCAGCAGCCCGGGGCGGGCCGACCATGAAAAACTGTTTTTT. V is TRBV5-1 and J is TRBJ1-4; possibly TRBD1 for D (5 bases). The V end was cut by 4 bases, the J end by 6 bases, with 16 bases between. This CDR3 spans 15 amino acids. Germline V gives CDR1 SGHRS, CDR2 YFSETQ.

This clonotype was observed many times. V is TRBV11-1 and J is TRBJ2-5; D perhaps matches TRBD1 (6 bases). From germline, CDR1 is SGHAT and CDR2 FQDESV (reference sequence). This CDR3 comprises 14 residues. The V gene lost 4 bases and the J gene lost 1 base, with 10 bases spanning the gap. CDR3 protein: CASSYRTAQETQYF. In nucleotides, the CDR3 is TGTGCCAGCAGCTATAGGACAGCCCAAGAGACCCAGTACTTC.

This clonotype was recorded at least ten times. The rearrangement joins TRBV20-1 to TRBJ2-3, with 10 bases matching TRBD2. Unmatched junction bases numbered 5, after V lost 6 bases and J lost 8 bases. CDR3 length equals 12 residues. Germline lookup yields CDR1 DFQATT and CDR2 SNEGSKA (reference sequence). The CDR3 sequence: CSAGTSAGTQYF. Here the CDR3 DNA reads TGCAGTGCGGGGACTAGCGCGGGTACGCAGTATTTT.

Ten or more counts support this clonotype. The CDR3 DNA sequence: TGTGCCAGCAGTTTAGCGGTGACTAGTAGGATCGATGAGCAGTTCTTC. It encodes CASSLAVTSRIDEQFF. V is TRBV12-3 or TRBV12-4 and J is TRBJ2-1; perhaps TRBD2 as D (6 bases). The CDR3 is 16 residues long. V lost 0 bases and J 8 bases, leaving 17 bases between the germline ends.

Ten or more counts support this clonotype. The CDR3, as DNA: TGTGCCAGCTCACCTTCGGGGCTTCCTGGAAACACCATATATTTT. Its protein product is CASSPSGLPGNTIYF. This chain joins TRBV18 and TRBJ1-3, with D possibly TRBD1 on 5 matching bases. The CDR3 totals 15 residues. CDR1 KGHSH and CDR2 LQKENI come from the germline V gene. The ends were cut back, 3 bases at V and 2 bases at J, with 11 bases in the middle. Full variable domain (missing parts from reference TRBV18 and TRBJ1-3): NAGVMQNPRHLVRRRGQEARLRCSPMKGHSHVYWYRQLPEEGLKFMVYLQKENIIDESGMPKERFSAEFPKEGPSILRIQQVVRGDSAAYFCASSPSGLPGNTIYFGEGSWLTVV.

This clonotype was counted many times. The chain combines TRBV24-1 with TRBJ2-2; no firm D call. CDR1 and CDR2 (germline): KGHDR, SFDVKD. V was pared by 5 bases and J by 10 bases, with 10 bases between. The CDR3 length is 12 residues. CDR3 sequence (DNA): TGTGCCACCAGTGGATCTTCGCAGGAGCTGTTTTTT. Translating it yields CATSGSSQELFF.

This chain uses TRBV6-2 or TRBV6-3 with TRBJ2-1, with 11 bases matching TRBD1. Trimming removed 2 bases from V and 11 bases from J; junction bases left unmatched: 11. CDR1 is MNHEY and CDR2 is SVGEGT in the germline V gene. CDR3 length: 16 residues. As DNA, the CDR3 is TGTGCCAGCAGTTACAGGACAGGGGGCGCACAGAAGCAGCAGTTCTTC. It specifies CASSYRTGGAQKQQFF.

Ten or more counts support this clonotype. At one end, the junction sequence differs from germline, possibly due to a read error. The DNA for the CDR3 is TGTGCCAGCATCTTAGATGGCACTGAAGCTTTCTTT. Translating gives CASILDGTEAFF. This chain joins TRBV11-2 and TRBJ1-1, with D unresolved. Germline-derived CDR1 and CDR2 are SGHAT and FQNNGV. This CDR3 region has 12 residues.

This clonotype was seen ten or more times. The gene calls are TRBV20-1 and TRBJ2-1; 12 positions agree with TRBD2. CDR3 length equals 16 residues. With 3 bases clipped from V and 6 bases from J, the junction kept 9 bases outside the gene matches. Germline V gives CDR1 DFQATT, CDR2 SNEGSKA (reference sequence). The CDR3 is CSARSGTSGLINEQFF. Here the CDR3 DNA reads TGCAGTGCTAGGTCCGGGACTAGCGGGCTAATCAATGAGCAGTTCTTC.

This clonotype was seen ten or more times. This sequence joins TRBV5-1 and TRBJ1-1; D gene ambiguous. Per germline, CDR1 SGHRS and CDR2 YFSETQ. Trimming stripped 4 bases from V and 1 base from J, with 2 bases between. The CDR3 has 11 residues. CDR3 amino acids: CASSQNTEAFF. The CDR3 DNA follows: TGCGCCAGCAGCCAGAACACTGAAGCTTTCTTT.

This clonotype showed up just a few times. This chain uses TRBV18 with TRBJ1-6; 7 bases fit TRBD1. This CDR3 is 15 amino acids long. The trim removed 3 bases at V and 7 bases at J, leaving 6 bases unmatched. CDR1 and CDR2 (germline): KGHSH, LQKENI. For the CDR3, the DNA is TGTGCCAGCTCACCTGAATCGGGACAGAATTCACCCCTCCACTTT. This translates into CASSPESGQNSPLHF.

The table lists this clonotype with many counts. The gene calls are TRBV29-1 and TRBJ2-2; D might be TRBD1 (5 bases). The CDR3 has 14 amino acids. Trimming cost V 7 bases and J 0 bases, with 12 bases left between them. CDR1 is SQVTM, CDR2 ANQGSEA, per germline. The CDR3 bases are TGCAGCGCCCTGACAGTTTCGAACACCGGGGAGCTGTTTTTT. This codes for CSALTVSNTGELFF.

This clonotype was seen repeatedly, ten times or more. The rearrangement joins TRBV20-1 to TRBJ2-7; no definite D call. V shed 6 bases and J shed 6 bases, with 9 bases lying between them. Germline V lookup: CDR1 DFQATT, CDR2 SNEGSKA (reference sequence). CDR3 length: 10 residues. In DNA, the CDR3 is TGCAGTGCGGGCCCCACCGAGCAGTACTTC. It is translated as CSAGPTEQYF.

By its share, this clonotype is medium-sized (0.01 to 0.1%). The chain joins TRBV7-2 to TRBJ1-5, with unresolved D. V gave up 2 bases and J gave up 5 bases, with 7 bases separating them. Germline V CDR1 and CDR2: SGHTA, FQGNSA. The CDR3 length is 13 residues. CDR3 in amino acids: CASSLWRDQPQHF. CDR3 nucleotide sequence: TGTGCCAGCAGCTTATGGAGAGATCAGCCCCAGCATTTT.

This clonotype is judged medium-sized. The chain employs TRBV7-2 and TRBJ1-2, with TRBD1 as a possible D gene (5 bases). Germline CDR1 and CDR2: SGHTA and FQGNSA. The CDR3 consists of 15 residues. Trimming removed 2 bases at V and 8 bases at J, with 18 bases between. CDR3 sequence reads: CASSLMATVMRGYTF. The DNA of the CDR3 is TGTGCCAGCAGCTTAATGGCGACAGTCATGCGGGGCTACACCTTC.